The T cell receptor (beta chain) under discussion was sequenced for a study of shared clonotypes between healthy human individuals. Overall study findings and caveats: Estimated richness values were generally larger in naive subsets than in memory subsets.

As regards this clone: Antigen unknown.

Terminally differentiated effector memory CD45RA+ cells were excluded from the naive CD8 cells, which were CD45RO-negative and positively selected for CCR7. TCRdb keeps only in-frame clones here, not all; method: immunoSEQ multiplex PCR. The repertoire holds some 2.1 million clones, with less than 95% as singletons. In germline, CDR1 is SNHLY, CDR2 FYNNEI. V was pared by 3 bases and J by 5 bases, with 14 bases between. This CDR3 region has 14 residues. Sequencing input: naive CD8+ T cells sorted from blood. The rearrangement links TRBV2 to TRBJ2-7, with D maybe TRBD1 (6 bases). The clonotype was recovered from a man aged 18 to 30 in good health. CDR3 in DNA: TGTGCCAGCAGTGATTCAGGGGTCGTCGACGAGCAGTACTTC. It encodes CASSDSGVVDEQYF. The full variable domain, in which reference TRBV2 and TRBJ2-7 provide the parts outside the CDR3, is EPEVTQTPSHQVTQMGQEVILRCVPISNHLYFYWYRQILGQKVEFLVSFYNNEISEKSEIFDDQFSVERPDGSNFTLKIRSTKLEDSAMYFCASSDSGVVDEQYFGPGTRLTVT.